This T cell receptor (beta chain) appears in the sequencing data of a study of identical twins. Germline V CDR1 and CDR2: SGHTA, FQGTGA. The CDR3 length is 15 residues. Germline trimming cut 4 bases from V and 1 base from J; bases unmatched to any gene: 4. A template switching step contributed a universal primer site, while unique molecular identifiers were present in the cDNA. TCRdb passed the 5' RACE reads through MiXCR, listing each CDR3 protein once. The sample lists under 900,000 distinct CDR3 sequences, more than 9% seen once, with roughly 1.5% in the top ten. The same sample was also used in a study of yellow fever vaccine responses in identical twins.

J is TRBJ1-1 and V is TRBV7-3, with 9 bases aligning to TRBD1. Sequences were obtained from PBMCs. This sequence originates from a woman aged 18-30 years in good health. The DNA of the CDR3 is TGTGCCAGCAGCTCCACAGGGGGCCCGAACACTGAAGCTTTCTTT. This sequence encodes CASSSTGGPNTEAFF. Combining the CDR3 with reference TRBV7-3 and TRBJ1-1 gives the whole variable domain GAGVSQTPSNKVTEKGKYVELRCDPISGHTALYWYRQSLGQGPEFLIYFQGTGAADDSGLPNDRFFAVRPEGSVSTLKIQRTERGDSAVYLCASSSTGGPNTEAFFGQGTRLTVV.